The next 20 T cell receptor beta chains were all read from a single sample in a study of T cell repertoires in aging, cancer and after chemotherapy. Peripheral blood genomic DNA, not sorted cells or RNA, was the template. TRB rearrangements spanning V, D and J were amplified using mixed TRB-A/B primers. A single record per CDR3 protein comes from TCRdb applying MiXCR to the multiplex PCR reads. The table lists 8,000 to 10,000 distinct CDR3 sequences, around 24% of them singletons. The sample taken for sequencing was blood. All receptors come from a human donor in good health.

This clonotype is judged medium-sized. The V and J genes are TRBV6-5 and TRBJ1-5, with TRBD1 identical over 7 bases. CDR1 MNHEY and CDR2 SVGAGI come from the germline V gene. The length of the CDR3 is 15 residues. The ends lost 6 bases at V and 1 base at J; junction bases unmatched: 6. The CDR3 coding sequence is TGTGCCAGCAGCCCGGGACAGCTAAGCAATCAGCCCCAGCATTTT. Encoded protein: CASSPGQLSNQPQHF.

The chain combines TRBV28 with TRBJ2-7; TRBD2 agrees at 7 bases. V lost 6 bases, J lost 6 bases, and 2 bases stayed unmatched. CDR1 is MDHEN and CDR2 is SYDVKM in the germline V gene. This CDR3 is built from 11 residues. CDR3 nucleotide sequence: TGTGCCAGCAGACTAGCGACCGAGCAGTACTTC. Translated, it gives CASRLATEQYF.

This clonotype was detected only a few times. V gene TRBV6-2 or TRBV6-3 combines with J gene TRBJ2-7, with TRBD2 matching 13 bases. The germline V gene has CDR1 MNHEY and CDR2 SVGEGT. V lost 2 bases, J lost 2 bases, and 9 bases stayed unmatched. This CDR3 comprises 18 residues. The CDR3 nucleotides are TGTGCCAGCAGTTACGCAAGACTAGCGGGAGGTTCAACCTACGAGCAGTACTTC. It codes for CASSYARLAGGSTYEQYF.

In this sample, this clonotype is medium-sized (0.01 to 0.1%). This chain uses TRBV20-1 with TRBJ2-7; D ambiguous. Trimming pared 6 bases from V and 2 bases from J, leaving 20 bases between. The CDR3 is made up of 15 amino acids. Germline lookup yields CDR1 DFQATT and CDR2 SNEGSKA (reference sequence). The CDR3 loop reads CSASPVRMRTYEQYF. CDR3 nucleotide sequence: TGCAGTGCCTCGCCTGTGCGGATGAGGACCTACGAGCAGTACTTC.

There are a few counts of this clonotype. This rearrangement joins TRBV5-5 to TRBJ1-4; D might be TRBD1 (6 bases). Germline values: CDR1 SGHKS, CDR2 YYEKEE (reference sequence). This CDR3 is built from 14 residues. V was pared by 5 bases and J by 6 bases, with 14 bases between. CDR3 sequence (DNA): TGTGCCAGCAGTTGGACAGCAGCAGATGAAAAACTGTTTTTT. It specifies CASSWTAADEKLFF.

The chain combines TRBV27 with TRBJ1-5; 9 bases agree with TRBD1. The CDR3 has 16 residues. J was trimmed by 0 bases and V by 3 bases; bases with no gene match: 3. CDR1 is MNHEY and CDR2 is SMNVEV in the germline V gene (reference sequence). CDR3 protein: CASSLGQGASNQPQHF. The CDR3 DNA sequence: TGTGCCAGCAGTTTGGGACAGGGAGCTAGCAATCAGCCCCAGCATTTT.

Concerning this clonotype: A read error may explain this, as a much larger clone is one base away. The J gene is TRBJ2-7, the V gene TRBV27; 9 bases fit TRBD2. This CDR3 comprises 15 residues. With V trimmed by 7 bases and J by 8 bases, 15 bases remained unmatched. Germline CDR1 is MNHEY and CDR2 is SMNVEV (reference sequence). This chain's CDR3 is CASTPRNSGSGKQYF. CDR3 sequence (DNA): TGTGCCAGCACCCCTCGAAATAGCGGGAGTGGCAAGCAGTACTTC.

This clonotype appeared a few times. This rearrangement joins TRBV7-9 to TRBJ2-3, with TRBD2 as a possible D gene (6 bases). V was pared by 2 bases and J by 0 bases, with 6 bases between. This CDR3 comprises 14 residues. Germline V gives CDR1 SEHNR, CDR2 FQNEAQ (reference sequence). DNA of the CDR3: TGTGCCAGCAGCTTAAGCGGGAGCACAGATACGCAGTATTTT. This gives the protein CASSLSGSTDTQYF.

This clonotype has more than one count but fewer than ten. This chain links TRBV6-4 with TRBJ1-3; 9 nucleotides match TRBD1. Per germline, CDR1 MRHNA and CDR2 SNTAGT. V lost 7 bases, J lost 0 bases, and 13 bases stayed unmatched. This CDR3 comprises 18 residues. This CDR3 reads CASIPPGQGIYSGNTIYF. DNA of the CDR3: TGTGCCAGCATTCCCCCGGGACAGGGAATTTACTCTGGAAACACCATATATTTT.

V and J are TRBV28 and TRBJ2-7; TRBD1 is a possible D gene (5 bases). There are 14 residues in the CDR3. Germline CDR1 MDHEN, CDR2 SYDVKM. The V end was cut by 6 bases, the J end by 2 bases, with 14 bases between. The CDR3 DNA reads TGTGCCAGCAGGAGGAAGGGGAATGCCTACGAGCAGTACTTC. It translates to CASRRKGNAYEQYF.

The rearrangement links TRBV6-2 or TRBV6-3 to TRBJ2-3, with 11 bases aligning to TRBD2. The CDR3 contains 14 residues. Trimming at V came to 6 bases and at J to 7 bases, leaving 6 bases not matched to a gene. Germline CDR1 MNHEY, CDR2 SVGEGT. CDR3: CASRTSGSGNTQYF. The CDR3 DNA sequence: TGTGCCAGCAGAACTAGCGGGAGCGGAAATACGCAGTATTTT.

By share, this clonotype ranks as medium-sized. This rearrangement joins TRBV27 to TRBJ1-5; weak D call: TRBD1 (5 bases). The germline CDR1 and CDR2 sequences are MNHEY and SMNVEV (reference sequence). Between the trimmed V and J ends, which lost 7 bases and 0 bases, there was a span of 13 bases. This CDR3 region has 15 residues. CDR3 residues: CASTPSGYSNQPQHF. In DNA form, the CDR3 reads TGTGCCAGCACCCCCTCAGGGTATAGCAATCAGCCCCAGCATTTT.

This clonotype was seen more than once but under ten times. This chain uses TRBV4-3 with TRBJ2-7; 9 nucleotides agree with TRBD1. The CDR3 has 15 residues. Germline V lookup: CDR1 LGHNA, CDR2 YSLEER. Trimming removed 0 bases from V and 6 bases from J; junction bases left unmatched: 6. The CDR3 loop is CASSQEFGTGSEQYF. In DNA, the CDR3 is TGCGCCAGCAGCCAAGAATTCGGGACAGGGAGCGAGCAGTACTTC.

This clonotype was counted between two and nine times. The rearrangement links TRBV28 to TRBJ1-5; TRBD1 is a possible D gene (5 bases). V dropped 10 bases and J dropped 0 bases, with 10 bases sitting between them. The CDR3 is 13 amino acids. Germline V gene lookup returns CDR1 MDHEN and CDR2 SYDVKM. The CDR3 coding sequence is TGTGCCAATTCAAGGGGTAGCAATCAGCCCCAGCATTTT. It specifies CANSRGSNQPQHF. Using reference TRBV28 and TRBJ1-5 for the parts outside the CDR3, the full variable domain is DVKVTQSSRYLVKRTGEKVFLECVQDMDHENMFWYRQDPGLGLRLIYFSYDVKMKEKGDIPEGYSVSREKKERFSLILESASTNQTSMYLCANSRGSNQPQHFGDGTRLSIL.

The chain couples TRBV7-2 to TRBJ1-2, with D maybe TRBD1 (6 bases). Germline CDR1 is SGHTA and CDR2 is FQGNSA. This CDR3 is built from 13 residues. Deletions cut 7 bases from V and 7 bases from J, with 16 bases between. The CDR3, as DNA: TGTGCCAGCAAGGGGGGGCCTGGCGGTGGCTACACCTTC. Residues: CASKGGPGGGYTF.

The V call is TRBV20-1, the J call TRBJ2-1, with TRBD2 matching over 9 bases. J gave up 7 bases and V 3 bases, and 10 bases lay outside the gene matches. The CDR3 contains 15 residues. In germline, CDR1 is DFQATT, CDR2 SNEGSKA (reference sequence). The CDR3 reads CSARRAGGRENEQFF. CDR3 DNA: TGCAGTGCTAGGAGAGCGGGAGGTAGAGAAAATGAGCAGTTCTTC.

This clonotype occurred a few times. This chain connects TRBV4-1 to TRBJ2-7; 10 bases are a match to TRBD1. Germline CDR1 reads MGHRA; CDR2 reads YSYEKL. There are 16 residues in the CDR3. The junction had 6 bases not matched to a gene; V was cut back by 2 bases and J by 2 bases. CDR3 coding DNA: TGCGCCAGCAGCCAAAGGGACAGGGGACTAGCCTACGAGCAGTACTTC. Translated: CASSQRDRGLAYEQYF.

The chain carries TRBV27 and TRBJ2-3; D is unclear. Germline CDR1 MNHEY, CDR2 SMNVEV (reference sequence). The V end lost 3 bases, the J end lost 7 bases, and 14 bases lay between the germline ends. The CDR3 is 14 residues long. CDR3 loop: CASSLLAPAHTQYF. The CDR3 DNA reads as TGTGCCAGCAGTTTGTTGGCCCCGGCACATACGCAGTATTTT.

The V gene is TRBV19, the J gene TRBJ2-5; D call uncertain. The germline gives CDR1 LNHDA, CDR2 SQIVND (reference sequence). This CDR3 contains 13 residues. Trimming removed 2 bases from V and 3 bases from J, with 7 bases in between. CDR3 DNA: TGTGCCAGTAGTATAAGGCGGAAAGAGACCCAGTACTTC. It translates to CASSIRRKETQYF.

In the case of this clonotype: Possible read error: a much larger clone is one base away. The CDR3 DNA reads as TGTGCCAGCAGCTTAGCACACAAATTCTATGGCTTCACCTTC. Residues: CASSLAHKFYGFTF. The chain joins TRBV11-2 to TRBJ1-2, with D hard to call. This CDR3 comprises 14 residues. Germline CDR1 and CDR2: SGHAT and FQNNGV.